A single sample gave rise to the 9 T cell receptor beta chains below, sequenced in a study of cytomegalovirus exposure and HLA in healthy donors. This table comes from immunoSEQ multiplex PCR, and its TCRdb copy is limited to in-frame clones, with some not included. Of 140,000 or so clones in the sample, roughly 89% are singletons; the top ten hold 3.5% to 5%. The sample was PBMCs. The receptor source for this set is a man younger than 35 in good health and CMV-seropositive.

This clone has only one observation. The chain recombines TRBV10-1 with TRBJ2-1, with 8 nucleotides matching TRBD2. With 6 bases clipped from V and 8 bases from J, the junction kept 12 bases outside the gene matches. This CDR3 region has 15 residues. The germline CDR1 and CDR2 sequences are WNHNN and SYGVQD (reference sequence). CDR3 DNA: TGCGCCAGCAGCCCCGGGGGGGGACTTTACTATGAGCAGTTCTTC. Translating it yields CASSPGGGLYYEQFF.

V is TRBV9 and J is TRBJ1-2; D remains ambiguous. This CDR3 has 13 amino acids. CDR1 and CDR2 from the germline V gene are SGDLS and YYNGEE. V gave up 5 bases and J gave up 7 bases, with 15 bases separating them. CDR3 sequence (DNA): TGTGCCAGCAGTCCTACCCAGGTCTTTGGCTACACCTTC. Translation: CASSPTQVFGYTF.

This rearrangement joins TRBV30 to TRBJ1-2, with D possibly being TRBD1 (5 bases). Trimming pared 2 bases from V and 8 bases from J, leaving 21 bases between. The CDR3 runs 15 residues. Germline assignment: CDR1 GTSNPN and CDR2 SVGIG (reference sequence). The CDR3 bases are TGTGCCTGGAGTAATAAGGGGATCCAGTCTCGGGGCTACACCTTC. This codes for CAWSNKGIQSRGYTF. The entire variable domain, with the rest obtained from reference TRBV30 and TRBJ1-2, is as follows: SQTIHQWPATLVQPVGSPLSLECTVEGTSNPNLYWYRQAAGRGLQLLFYSVGIGQISSEVPQNLSASRPQDRQFILSSKKLLLSDSGFYLCAWSNKGIQSRGYTFGSGTRLTVV.

The J gene is TRBJ2-5, the V gene TRBV5-1, with D maybe TRBD2 (5 bases). This CDR3 spans 13 amino acids. Per the germline V gene, CDR1 is SGHRS and CDR2 is YFSETQ. Trimming removed 5 bases at V and 2 bases at J, with 10 bases between. Here the CDR3 DNA reads TGCGCCAGCAGGGAAGGACTGCAAGAGACCCAGTACTTC. Its protein product is CASREGLQETQYF.

The V gene is TRBV21-1, the J gene TRBJ1-5. TRBV21-1 is reported as a pseudogene. The CDR3 has 16 amino acids. DNA for the CDR3: TGTGCCAGCAGCAAAGGGGAGACGGTCCTTCATCAGCCCCAGCATTTT. Protein: CASSKGETVLHQPQHF.

The chain is built from TRBV19 and TRBJ1-1; 9 bases are shared with TRBD1. Per the germline V gene, CDR1 is LNHDA and CDR2 is SQIVND (reference sequence). Trimming took 8 bases from V and 6 from J; bases not matched to a gene: 10. The CDR3 length is 14 residues. As DNA, the CDR3 is TGTGCCAGTCGAGAGGGACAGGGTCGGTCTGAAGCTTTCTTT. Translation gives CASREGQGRSEAFF.

The V and J genes are TRBV11-1 and TRBJ2-1, with D perhaps matching TRBD2 (6 bases). The CDR3 has 13 residues. Germline V gene sequence: CDR1 SGHAT, CDR2 FQDESV (reference sequence). The V end was cut by 10 bases, the J end by 10 bases, with 20 bases between. The chain's CDR3 is CANVTEASAEQFF. The CDR3 coding sequence is TGTGCCAACGTTACTGAAGCTAGCGCCGAGCAGTTCTTC.

The chain has TRBV4-1 and TRBJ2-3; D ambiguous. The CDR3 sequence is 14 residues long. V gave up 1 base and J gave up 0 bases, with 5 bases separating them. The germline gives CDR1 MGHRA, CDR2 YSYEKL. CDR3: CASSQAGSTDTQYF. DNA for the CDR3: TGCGCCAGCAGCCAAGCAGGTAGCACAGATACGCAGTATTTT.

The rearrangement uses TRBV28 and TRBJ1-5; TRBD1 is a possible D gene (6 bases). V lost 0 bases, J lost 0 bases, and 15 bases lay in between. The CDR3 contains 18 residues. The V gene's germline CDR1 is MDHEN and CDR2 SYDVKM. CDR3 loop: CASSLWSTGRDSNQPQHF. CDR3 in DNA: TGTGCCAGCAGTTTATGGAGTACAGGGAGAGATAGCAATCAGCCCCAGCATTTT.